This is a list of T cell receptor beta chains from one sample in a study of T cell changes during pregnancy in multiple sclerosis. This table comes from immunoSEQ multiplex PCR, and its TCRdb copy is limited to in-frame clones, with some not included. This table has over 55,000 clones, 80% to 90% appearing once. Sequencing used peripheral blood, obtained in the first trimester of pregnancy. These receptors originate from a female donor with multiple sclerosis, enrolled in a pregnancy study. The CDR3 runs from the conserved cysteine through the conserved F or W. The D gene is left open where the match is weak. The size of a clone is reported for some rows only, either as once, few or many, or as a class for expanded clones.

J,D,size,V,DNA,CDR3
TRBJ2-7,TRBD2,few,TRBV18,TGTGCCAGCTCAACATATACTAGCGACGACGAGCAGTACTTC,CASSTYTSDDEQYF
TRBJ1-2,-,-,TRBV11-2,TGTGCCAGCAGCTTATTGGCAGCTAACTATGGCTACACCTTC,CASSLLAANYGYTF
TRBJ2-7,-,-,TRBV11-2,TGTGCCAGCAGCCTCGGGGTACGTTACGAGCAGTACTTC,CASSLGVRYEQYF
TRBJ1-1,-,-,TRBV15,TGTGCCACCAGCAGAGTTCAGGTGGCTGAAGCTTTCTTT,CATSRVQVAEAFF
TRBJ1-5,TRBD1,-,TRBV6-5,TGTGCCAGCAGACTCCAGGGGGCAAGCAATCAGCCCCAGCATTTT,CASRLQGASNQPQHF
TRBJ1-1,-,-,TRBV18,TGTGCCAGCTCACAGGGGGTGGACACTGAAGCTTTCTTT,CASSQGVDTEAFF
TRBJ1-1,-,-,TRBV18,TGTGCCAGCTCACCACCGGTAGACAGGACTGAAGCTTTCTTT,CASSPPVDRTEAFF
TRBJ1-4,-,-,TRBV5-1,TGCGCCAGCAGCTTGCATCCGGTTAATGAAAAACTGTTTTTT,CASSLHPVNEKLFF
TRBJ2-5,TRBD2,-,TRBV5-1,TGCGCCAGCAGCTTTATAGCGGGGGGGCCACAAGAGACCCAGTACTTC,CASSFIAGGPQETQYF
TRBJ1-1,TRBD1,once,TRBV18,TGTGCCAGCTCACGGCCCGGGACAGGGAACACTGAAGCTTTCTTT,CASSRPGTGNTEAFF
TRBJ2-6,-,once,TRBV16,TGTGCCAGCAGCCAGAGCCCTCTATCTGGGGCCAACGTCCTGACTTTC,CASSQSPLSGANVLTF
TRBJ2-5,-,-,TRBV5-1,TGCGCCAGCAGCTCGGCGGGCACAAACCAAGAGACCCAGTACTTC,CASSSAGTNQETQYF
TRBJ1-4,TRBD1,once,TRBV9,TGTGCCAGCAGCTCAGGACAGGTCGCAACTAATGAAAAACTGTTTTTT,CASSSGQVATNEKLFF
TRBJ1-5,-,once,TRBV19,TGTGCCAGTAGGGGACTCCTAGGGAGCAATCAGCCCCAGCATTTT,CASRGLLGSNQPQHF
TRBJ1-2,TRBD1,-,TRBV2,TGTGCCAGCAGGCCGGGACAGGGGATATATGGCTACACCTTC,CASRPGQGIYGYTF
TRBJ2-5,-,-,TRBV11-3,TGTGCCAGCAGCGGGGACATCGGACAAGAGACCCAGTACTTC,CASSGDIGQETQYF
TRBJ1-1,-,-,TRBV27,TGTGCCAGCAGTCCCTTGGACCGAGGGACTGAAGCTTTCTTT,CASSPLDRGTEAFF
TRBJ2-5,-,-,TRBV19,TGTGCCAGTAGTAAGGGCCTAGCTACTAAAGAAGAGACCCAGTACTTC,CASSKGLATKEETQYF
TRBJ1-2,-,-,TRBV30,TGTGCCTGGAGTGCTACCCCTGAAGAGGGAGGCTACACCTTC,CAWSATPEEGGYTF
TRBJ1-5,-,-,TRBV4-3,TGCGCCAGCAGCCAAGATTCAGGTAGTGATCAGCCCCAGCATTTT,CASSQDSGSDQPQHF
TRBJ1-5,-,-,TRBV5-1,TGCGCCAGCAGCGCGGCAGGGGACACGAATCAGCCCCAGCATTTT,CASSAAGDTNQPQHF
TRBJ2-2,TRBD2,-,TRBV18,TGTGCCAGCTCGCCCAGGTCGGGACTAGCGGGAGTTGGTACCGGGGAGCTGTTTTTT,CASSPRSGLAGVGTGELFF
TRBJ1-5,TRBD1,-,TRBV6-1,TGTGCCAGCAGGCGGGGACAGGGGGGAGCTCAGCCCCAGCATTTT,CASRRGQGGAQPQHF
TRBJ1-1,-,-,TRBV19,TGTGCCAGTAGTAGATTAGACATCTTGAACACTGAAGCTTTCTTT,CASSRLDILNTEAFF
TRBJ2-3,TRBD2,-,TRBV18,TGTGCCAGCTCCTTTACTAGCGGACTCTCTAGTAGCACAGATACGCAGTATTTT,CASSFTSGLSSSTDTQYF
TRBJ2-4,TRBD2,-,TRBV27,TGTGCCAGCAGTTTATCCCTAGCGGGAGGCATTCAGTACTTC,CASSLSLAGGIQYF
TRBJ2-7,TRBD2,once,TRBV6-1,TGTGCCAGCAGACGGACTAGCGGGAGCTACGAGCAGTACTTC,CASRRTSGSYEQYF